This TCR beta chain was documented in a study of T cells after yellow fever vaccination. General study results and limits: High-abundance clonotypes from the bulk population could contaminate FACS-sorted repertoires.

TCRdb redid the calling of the 5' RACE reads with MiXCR, one entry per CDR3 protein. Of 400,000 to 450,000 distinct CDR3 sequences listed, under 20% are singletons. A word on this clonotype: Antigen unknown.

Per germline, CDR1 LNHDA and CDR2 SQIVND (reference sequence). This CDR3 has 14 residues. Trimming removed 7 bases at V and 4 bases at J, with 16 bases between. Sequencing used PBMCs, obtained before the yellow fever booster vaccination. This clonotype originated in a man younger than 35 who received the YFV17D yellow fever vaccine. The V call is TRBV19, the J call TRBJ2-5; the D gene is possibly TRBD2 (5 bases). CDR3 coding DNA: TGTGCCAGTACTAAAAGCGGAGCCCTAGAGACCCAGTACTTC. This translates into CASTKSGALETQYF.